Each of the 30 T cell receptor beta chains below was sequenced from the same sample in a study of response to subunit inactivated influenza vaccine. Via MiXCR, TCRdb re-called the RT-PCR reads, giving one row per CDR3 protein. The top ten clones hold 9.5% to 15% of a sample with about 160,000 distinct CDR3 sequences, about 11% of them seen once. Sequences were derived from non-naive T cells sorted from PBMCs, sampled roughly 46 days after vaccination. The source is a man between 45 and 60 years old who received an inactivated influenza vaccine.

The J gene is TRBJ2-5, the V gene TRBV18; either TRBD1 or TRBD2 may supply D (5 bases each). The CDR3 totals 14 residues. V lost 3 bases, J lost 7 bases, and 15 bases lay in between. Germline-derived CDR1 and CDR2 are KGHSH and LQKENI. The CDR3: CASSPGRQSWTQYF. The CDR3 region has the DNA TGTGCCAGCTCACCGGGACGCCAATCATGGACCCAGTACTTC.

This clonotype was seen at least ten times. The J gene is TRBJ2-3, the V gene TRBV5-8; no clear D gene. V lost 4 bases and J lost 14, with 8 bases in between. Looked up from germline, CDR1 is SGHTS and CDR2 is YDEGEE. The CDR3 totals 9 residues. Here the CDR3 reads CASSLAGYF. The CDR3 DNA reads TGTGCCAGCAGCCTCGCAGGGTATTTT.

This clonotype has a count of ten or more. The rearrangement joins TRBV28 to TRBJ2-1, with a possible D match to TRBD2 (5 bases). Germline CDR1 is MDHEN and CDR2 is SYDVKM. The CDR3 runs to 15 residues. Trimming cost V 3 bases and J 2 bases, with 11 bases left between them. The CDR3 DNA reads TGTGCCAGCAGTTTCGAAGGGAGACCCTACAATGAGCAGTTCTTC. This codes for CASSFEGRPYNEQFF.

The chain employs TRBV3-1 and TRBJ1-2; a weak D match, TRBD1 (6 bases). Trimming shortened V by 3 bases and J by 5 bases, and 19 bases separated the two germline ends. The CDR3 loop spans 16 amino acids. Germline lookup yields CDR1 LGHDT and CDR2 YNNKEL (reference sequence). Here the CDR3 DNA reads TGTGCCAGCAGCCAGCTACGATATGGGGGGCGATATGGCTACACCTTC. Encoded protein: CASSQLRYGGRYGYTF.

In this sample, this clonotype turned up many times. This sequence joins TRBV12-3 or TRBV12-4 and TRBJ1-6; no firm D call. This CDR3 has 15 residues. Trimming cost V 1 base and J 7 bases, with 11 bases left between them. The CDR3 sequence: CASSLGVSTNSPLHF. The CDR3 bases are TGTGCCAGCAGTTTAGGTGTCAGTACGAATTCACCCCTCCACTTT.

The J gene is TRBJ1-5, the V gene TRBV18; D uncertain. Germline V lookup: CDR1 KGHSH, CDR2 LQKENI. V was shortened by 3 bases and J by 6 bases, with 9 bases between the two germline ends. CDR3 length equals 13 residues. CDR3 sequence (DNA): TGTGCCAGCTCACCGGCGGGCGGTCAGCCCCAGCATTTT. It encodes CASSPAGGQPQHF.

Ten or more counts support this clonotype. The chain's CDR3 is CSVERLAGQETQYF. The CDR3 coding sequence is TGCAGCGTTGAACGCCTAGCGGGACAAGAGACCCAGTACTTC. The chain has TRBV29-1 and TRBJ2-5; TRBD2 agrees at 9 bases. V dropped 2 bases and J dropped 2; count of bases not matched to a gene: 3. Germline-derived CDR1 and CDR2 are SQVTM and ANQGSEA. The CDR3 extends over 14 amino acids.

This clonotype was detected only a few times. The rearrangement joins TRBV20-1 to TRBJ2-2; 7 bases are shared with TRBD1. With 1 base clipped from V and 4 bases from J, the junction kept 6 bases outside the gene matches. From germline, CDR1 is DFQATT and CDR2 SNEGSKA (reference sequence). The CDR3 extends over 15 amino acids. CDR3 in amino acids: CSARVTGAATGELFF. In DNA, the CDR3 is TGCAGTGCTAGAGTAACAGGGGCGGCCACCGGGGAGCTGTTTTTT.

In DNA, the CDR3 is TGCGCCAGCAGCTTGGGTCCGGGGTTCGGCTCTGGCTACACCTTC. This sequence encodes CASSLGPGFGSGYTF. This chain links TRBV5-1 with TRBJ1-2; D gene uncertain. The germline gives CDR1 SGHRS, CDR2 YFSETQ. The CDR3 sequence is 15 residues long. V was cut by 0 bases and J by 7 bases, with 16 bases left in between.

This clonotype showed up just a few times. This chain links TRBV19 with TRBJ2-3; no firm D call. CDR3 length equals 16 residues. Germline V gives CDR1 LNHDA, CDR2 SQIVND (reference sequence). V was pared by 4 bases and J by 0 bases, with 14 bases between. The CDR3 nucleotides read TGTGCCAGTAGTAGGACGCGAGCGTCCAGCACAGATACGCAGTATTTT. This gives the protein CASSRTRASSTDTQYF.

This chain connects TRBV4-1 to TRBJ2-1, with D hard to call. Trimming left V 3 bases short and J 3 bases short, with 12 bases between. Germline V lookup: CDR1 MGHRA, CDR2 YSYEKL. The CDR3 runs 15 residues. CDR3 sequence reads: CASSHDRRNYNEQFF. The CDR3 nucleotides read TGCGCCAGCAGCCACGACCGCCGGAACTACAATGAGCAGTTCTTC.

This clonotype was observed a handful of times. The V call is TRBV5-5, the J call TRBJ2-2; D is perhaps TRBD1 (7 bases). Germline loops: CDR1 SGHKS, CDR2 YYEKEE (reference sequence). The CDR3 is 16 amino acids. With 5 bases removed from V and 6 bases from J, the gap between germline ends came to 20 bases. The CDR3, as DNA: TGTGCCAGCAGGCGGGACGCAACAGGGGTCCCCGGGGAGCTGTTTTTT. Its protein product is CASRRDATGVPGELFF.

This clonotype has more than one count but fewer than ten. This rearrangement joins TRBV28 to TRBJ2-7, with D perhaps TRBD1 (5 bases). V lost 5 bases, J lost 5 bases, and 16 bases lay in between. Germline-derived CDR1 and CDR2 are MDHEN and SYDVKM. The CDR3 is 14 residues long. CDR3 residues: CASSLFDSGHEQYF. The CDR3 region has the DNA TGTGCCAGCAGTCTCTTCGACAGTGGCCACGAGCAGTACTTC.

The rearrangement uses TRBV18 and TRBJ2-7, with no clear D. CDR1 and CDR2 (germline): KGHSH, LQKENI. V gave up 2 bases and J gave up 3 bases, with 8 bases separating them. There are 13 residues in the CDR3. The DNA for the CDR3 is TGTGCCAGCTCACCATCACGGATCTACGAGCAGTACTTC. It translates to CASSPSRIYEQYF.

This clonotype was observed a handful of times. The chain carries TRBV12-3 or TRBV12-4 and TRBJ2-7; 9 nucleotides align to TRBD2. The CDR3 has 14 amino acids. Losses at the gene ends were 6 bases for V and 6 bases for J; bases not matched to a gene: 9. Here the CDR3 DNA reads TGTGCCAGCAGCCGCGGTAGCGGGGGAGGCGAGCAGTACTTC. Translation gives CASSRGSGGGEQYF.

This clonotype was counted only a few times. The chain links TRBV15 to TRBJ2-3, with a tentative D call TRBD1 (5 bases). In germline, CDR1 is LNHNV, CDR2 YYDKDF (reference sequence). CDR3 size: 15 residues. V was shortened by 2 bases and J by 1 base, with 10 bases between the two germline ends. Here the CDR3 DNA reads TGTGCCACCAGCAGAAATCCGACAGGCACAGATACGCAGTATTTT. Residues: CATSRNPTGTDTQYF.

This clonotype was picked up many times. This sequence joins TRBV29-1 and TRBJ1-1; D may be TRBD1 (6 bases). V was trimmed by 3 bases and J by 6 bases, leaving 20 bases between them. Germline CDR1 SQVTM, CDR2 ANQGSEA. The CDR3 spans 15 residues. The DNA for the CDR3 is TGCAGCGTTGACGGTGGAGAGGGTAAGGGGGCTGAAGCTTTCTTT. As protein: CSVDGGEGKGAEAFF. Full variable domain (rest looked up from reference TRBV29-1 and TRBJ1-1): SAVISQKPSRDICQRGTSLTIQCQVDSQVTMMFWYRQQPGQSLTLIATANQGSEATYESGFVIDKFPISRPNLTFSTLTVSNMSPEDSSIYLCSVDGGEGKGAEAFFGQGTRLTVV.

Only a few counts were recorded for this clonotype. This chain links TRBV24-1 with TRBJ2-5; either TRBD1 or TRBD2 may fit D (5 bases each). Germline CDR1 is KGHDR and CDR2 is SFDVKD. The CDR3 is 14 residues long. V dropped 1 base and J dropped 4 bases, with 9 bases sitting between them. CDR3 residues: CATSDFGAGETQYF. CDR3 sequence (DNA): TGTGCCACCAGTGATTTCGGGGCGGGAGAGACCCAGTACTTC.

In this sample, this clonotype turned up many times. The gene calls are TRBV7-2 and TRBJ1-5; maybe TRBD1 (6 bases). Trimming left V 5 bases short and J 2 bases short, with 13 bases between. The germline V gene encodes CDR1 SGHTA and CDR2 FQGNSA. The CDR3 runs 15 residues. The DNA of the CDR3 is TGTGCCAGCAGCCCTACTTGGGGGCGCAATCAGCCCCAGCATTTT. It is translated as CASSPTWGRNQPQHF.

This clonotype was detected many times. This sequence joins TRBV12-3 or TRBV12-4 and TRBJ1-2; D ambiguous. The CDR3 sequence is 13 residues long. V lost 7 bases, J lost 7 bases, and 16 bases lay in between. The CDR3 DNA reads TGTGCCAGCACCCAGGCGCGGCTGGGTGGCTACACCTTC. Translation: CASTQARLGGYTF.

This clonotype was seen at least ten times. V is TRBV7-9 and J is TRBJ2-2, with no clear D. Germline CDR1 and CDR2: SEHNR and FQNEAQ (reference sequence). This CDR3 is 16 amino acids long. Trimming stripped 5 bases from V and 4 bases from J, with 17 bases between. The CDR3 DNA sequence: TGTGCCAGCAGCCAGAAGTCATTTTGGTCCACCGGGGAGCTGTTTTTT. The encoded protein is CASSQKSFWSTGELFF.

This clonotype occurred many times. The chain is built from TRBV5-1 and TRBJ2-1, with 13 bases that match TRBD2. CDR1 and CDR2 from the germline V gene are SGHRS and YFSETQ. Trimming removed 1 base from V and 2 bases from J; junction bases left unmatched: 9. The CDR3 sequence is 19 residues long. In nucleotides, the CDR3 is TGCGCCAGCAGCTTGACCGGGACTAGCGGGAACCTAGCCTACAATGAGCAGTTCTTC. This sequence encodes CASSLTGTSGNLAYNEQFF. Based on the CDR3 plus reference TRBV5-1 and TRBJ2-1, the full variable domain is KAGVTQTPRYLIKTRGQQVTLSCSPISGHRSVSWYQQTPGQGLQFLFEYFSETQRNKGNFPGRFSGRQFSNSRSEMNVSTLELGDSALYLCASSLTGTSGNLAYNEQFFGPGTRLTVL.

This clonotype was seen more than once but under ten times. The chain recombines TRBV6-2 or TRBV6-3 with TRBJ2-1; a weak D match, TRBD2 (6 bases). V was trimmed by 6 bases and J by 0 bases, leaving 24 bases between them. The CDR3 contains 19 residues. Germline CDR1 and CDR2: MNHEY and SVGEGT. CDR3 sequence: CASRDLGSGAQSSYNEQFF. CDR3 nucleotides: TGTGCCAGCAGGGACTTAGGTAGCGGAGCCCAAAGCTCCTACAATGAGCAGTTCTTC.

This clonotype has at least ten counts. The chain combines TRBV12-3 or TRBV12-4 with TRBJ2-7, with TRBD1 matching 8 bases. The CDR3 contains 13 residues. The V segment lost 6 bases and the J segment 4 bases; nucleotides outside the gene matches: 5. CDR3 bases: TGTGCCAGCAGGGACAGGGCAGGGTACGAGCAGTACTTC. Encoded protein: CASRDRAGYEQYF.

This clonotype was picked up many times. The chain joins TRBV3-1 to TRBJ2-7; 9 nucleotides agree with TRBD1. This CDR3 is 13 amino acids long. V shed 4 bases and J 7 bases; nucleotides not matched to a gene: 5. Per the germline V gene, CDR1 is LGHDT and CDR2 is YNNKEL (reference sequence). The CDR3 coding sequence is TGTGCCAGCAGCCTGGACAGGGGAAGGGAGCAGTACTTC. Residues: CASSLDRGREQYF.

This clonotype has at least ten counts. The chain joins TRBV7-2 to TRBJ2-1; no clear D gene. Trimming left V 1 base short and J 14 bases short, with 9 bases between. The CDR3 runs 11 residues. Looked up from germline, CDR1 is SGHTA and CDR2 is FQGNSA. The CDR3 loop is CASSLGRREFF. CDR3 sequence (DNA): TGTGCCAGCAGCTTAGGGCGTCGGGAGTTCTTC.

The sample holds many counts of this clonotype. The V call is TRBV20-1, the J call TRBJ1-6; 9 bases fit TRBD1. J was trimmed by 6 bases and V by 1 base; bases with no gene match: 4. Germline lookup yields CDR1 DFQATT and CDR2 SNEGSKA (reference sequence). The length of the CDR3 is 15 residues. The CDR3 sequence: CSARGVDRGNSPLHF. CDR3 nucleotides: TGCAGTGCTAGAGGTGTGGACAGGGGTAATTCACCCCTCCACTTT.

This clonotype was seen a handful of times. CDR3 DNA: TGCAGTGCTTCAGGGGGGGGTTGGACCCAGCATTTT. Amino acid sequence: CSASGGGWTQHF. The chain combines TRBV20-1 with TRBJ1-5; the match to TRBD1 covers 7 bases. V lost 5 bases and J lost 11; bases outside the gene matches: 9. In germline, CDR1 is DFQATT, CDR2 SNEGSKA (reference sequence). The CDR3 has 12 residues.

Many counts were recorded for this clonotype. V is TRBV4-3 and J is TRBJ2-2; 9 bases match TRBD2. The V gene's germline CDR1 is LGHNA and CDR2 YSLEER. Trimming removed 0 bases from V and 5 bases from J; junction bases left unmatched: 7. The CDR3 is 17 residues long. In DNA, the CDR3 is TGCGCCAGCAGCCAAGAGTTGTTAGCGGGAGTTACCGGGGAGCTGTTTTTT. It yields the protein CASSQELLAGVTGELFF.

This clonotype was found many times. The chain uses TRBV12-3 or TRBV12-4 and TRBJ1-6, with TRBD1 matching over 8 bases. The CDR3 contains 15 residues. V gave up 6 bases and J gave up 6 bases; unmatched junction bases: 7. The CDR3 sequence is CASSGQGVGNSPLHF. The CDR3 bases are TGTGCCAGCAGCGGACAGGGAGTGGGTAATTCACCCCTCCACTTT.